This T cell receptor (beta chain) was recovered during a study of breast tumors, draining lymph nodes, adjacent tissues. Study-level results: That most tumor T cells come from lymph nodes remained unproven. Most tumor T cells seemingly derive from lymph node, then expand in tumor. Compared with basal-like, luminal-like tumors shared significantly more repertoire with nontumor tissue.

Axillary draining lymph nodes of breast cancer patients supplied the node samples. Trimming shortened V by 0 bases and J by 4 bases, and 11 bases separated the two germline ends. CDR1 and CDR2 (germline): SGHRS, YFSETQ. The CDR3 sequence is 15 residues long. TCRdb ran MiXCR on the multiplex PCR reads and lists one entry per CDR3 protein. There are fewer than 85,000 distinct CDR3 sequences in the sample; about 20% occur only once, and roughly 2.4% lies in the top ten. This clonotype was counted many times. What it binds is not known. The rearrangement uses TRBV5-1 and TRBJ2-1; D possibly matches TRBD1 or TRBD2 (5 bases each). Sequencing was performed on axillary lymph node tissue. The receptor's source is a female donor with breast cancer. Some clones in this sample may be carry-over from other donors' samples. CDR3 protein: CASSLGDRQYNEQFF. Written as DNA, the CDR3 is TGCGCCAGCAGCTTGGGGGACCGACAATACAATGAGCAGTTCTTC.